Listed here are 4 T cell receptor beta chains from one sample, sequenced in a study of beta chain features in type 1 diabetes. Sequenced material consisted of expressed TCRB transcripts (all of the isolated RNA was reverse transcribed). Measured with immunoSEQ multiplex PCR; TCRdb has only the in-frame clones, and not every one. The sample lists 330,000 or so clones, approximately 14% occurring once. The material sequenced was central memory CD4+ T cells from blood. All receptors derive from a man aged 30 to 39 in good health.

This chain uses TRBV7-2 with TRBJ1-4; 8 positions agree with TRBD1. V lost 4 bases and J lost 0; bases outside the gene matches: 1. The CDR3 is 15 amino acids. Germline CDR1 SGHTA, CDR2 FQGNSA. The chain's CDR3 is CASSWTGTTNEKLFF. The CDR3 nucleotides are TGTGCCAGCAGCTGGACAGGGACAACTAATGAAAAACTGTTTTTT.

This clone was seen more than once but under ten times. This rearrangement joins TRBV6-1 to TRBJ1-3, with D uncertain. CDR3 length: 13 residues. V dropped 5 bases and J dropped 4 bases, with 9 bases sitting between them. Germline V gives CDR1 MNHNS, CDR2 SASEGT. CDR3 bases: TGTGCCAGCAGTTTCGATAACGGAAACACCATATATTTT. Its protein product is CASSFDNGNTIYF.

V and J are TRBV29-1 and TRBJ1-2; no firm D call. This CDR3 comprises 11 residues. Trimming pared 5 bases from V and 1 base from J, leaving 5 bases between. Germline values: CDR1 SQVTM, CDR2 ANQGSEA. This chain's CDR3 is CSVYGNYGYTF. The CDR3 bases are TGCAGCGTTTACGGTAACTATGGCTACACCTTC.

This clone has a handful of counts. The CDR3 region is CASIASGRNDEQFF. CDR3 nucleotide sequence: TGTGCCAGTATAGCGAGCGGGAGAAACGATGAGCAGTTCTTC. The chain carries TRBV19 and TRBJ2-1, with 8 bases fitting TRBD2. CDR1 and CDR2 (germline): LNHDA, SQIVND (reference sequence). V shed 7 bases and J 8 bases; nucleotides not matched to a gene: 10. The CDR3 covers 14 residues.